Sequencing of this T cell receptor (beta chain) was carried out in a study of cytomegalovirus exposure and HLA in healthy donors. Study conclusions and caveats: In a later analysis, HLA-associated TCR beta chains were more clonally expanded than equally common others. Common viral pathogens seemed, in a later analysis, to connect with several of the most significant clusters.

PCR used 60 Vbeta primers and 13 Jbeta primers. Using immunoSEQ multiplex PCR, the repertoire was profiled, and TCRdb retains in-frame clones only, with some absent. The sample shows approximately 110,000 clones, roughly 82% of them seen only once. To note about this clone: Its antigen is not known.

Material for sequencing was PBMCs. The sequence came from a human donor in good health.

CDR3 coding DNA: TGTGCCAGCAGCCCCGGAGGGCTGATCTATGGCTACACCTTC. Amino acids: CASSPGGLIYGYTF. The V and J genes are TRBV5-6 and TRBJ1-2; unclear D gene. The CDR3 consists of 14 residues. V lost 4 bases and J 4 bases, leaving 14 bases between the germline ends. The germline gives CDR1 SGHDT, CDR2 YYEEEE.